This T cell receptor beta chain was profiled in a study of T-cell memory formation after mild COVID-19. This clonotype occurred a few times. V lost 8 bases, J lost 4 bases, and 14 bases lay in between. This CDR3 has 13 residues. TCRdb reanalysed the 5' RACE reads using MiXCR and keeps one entry per CDR3 protein. Counted here are 250,000 to 300,000 distinct CDR3 sequences, 16% occurring once; the ten biggest clones make up roughly 24%. This chain connects TRBV12-3 or TRBV12-4 to TRBJ2-5, with D uncertain. The sequence was obtained from a young man who had mild COVID-19 (a few samples of this study predate the infection). Cell type and time point are not known. The sample taken for sequencing was PBMCs or a T cell subset sorted from them (not recorded which). The CDR3 loop is CASGIKWAETQYF. As DNA, the CDR3 is TGTGCCAGCGGAATAAAGTGGGCAGAGACCCAGTACTTC.